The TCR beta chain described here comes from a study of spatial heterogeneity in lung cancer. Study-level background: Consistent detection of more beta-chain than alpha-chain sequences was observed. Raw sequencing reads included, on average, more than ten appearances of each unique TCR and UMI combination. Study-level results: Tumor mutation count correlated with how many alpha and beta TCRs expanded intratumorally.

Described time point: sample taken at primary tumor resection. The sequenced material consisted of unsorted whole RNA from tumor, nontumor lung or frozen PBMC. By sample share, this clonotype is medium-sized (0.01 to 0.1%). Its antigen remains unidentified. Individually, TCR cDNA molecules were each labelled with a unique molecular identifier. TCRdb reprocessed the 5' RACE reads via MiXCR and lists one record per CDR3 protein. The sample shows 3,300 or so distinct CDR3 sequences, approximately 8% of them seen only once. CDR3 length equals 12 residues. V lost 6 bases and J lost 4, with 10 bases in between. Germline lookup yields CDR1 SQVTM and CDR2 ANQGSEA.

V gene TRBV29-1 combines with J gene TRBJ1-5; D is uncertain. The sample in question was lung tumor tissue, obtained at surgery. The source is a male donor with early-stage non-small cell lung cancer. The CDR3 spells CSVKWSNQPQHF. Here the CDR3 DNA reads TGCAGCGTGAAGTGGTCAAATCAGCCCCAGCATTTT.